The 18 T cell receptor beta chains below all came from one sample that was sequenced in a study of T cell changes during pregnancy in multiple sclerosis. Using immunoSEQ multiplex PCR, the repertoire was profiled, and TCRdb retains in-frame clones only, with some absent. The sample has 30,000 to 45,000 clones, around 89% seen once; the top ten hold around 11%. The material was CD8+ T cells from peripheral blood mononuclear cells, obtained in the third trimester of pregnancy. These TCRs come from a female donor with multiple sclerosis, enrolled in a pregnancy study.

The V gene is TRBV27, the J gene TRBJ2-7; 9 bases map to TRBD1. Germline V CDR1 and CDR2: MNHEY, SMNVEV (reference sequence). This CDR3 contains 12 residues. The ends lost 7 bases at V and 6 bases at J; junction bases unmatched: 4. The CDR3 bases are TGTGCCAGCACGACAGGGGGGGCCGAGCAGTACTTC. Translation gives CASTTGGAEQYF.

The rearrangement joins TRBV2 to TRBJ1-1; the match to TRBD1 covers 7 bases. This CDR3 has 14 amino acids. CDR1 is SNHLY and CDR2 is FYNNEI in the germline V gene. The V segment lost 6 bases and the J segment 0 bases; nucleotides outside the gene matches: 4. In DNA, the CDR3 is TGTGCCAGCAGAGGGGGACAGATGAACACTGAAGCTTTCTTT. Residues: CASRGGQMNTEAFF.

This chain joins TRBV5-6 and TRBJ2-1; 8 nucleotides align to TRBD1. In germline, CDR1 is SGHDT, CDR2 YYEEEE. This CDR3 region has 14 residues. Trimming at V came to 5 bases and at J to 8 bases, leaving 9 bases not matched to a gene. The CDR3 DNA follows: TGTGCCAGCAGAGGGGGCGGACAGGGATATGAGCAGTTCTTC. Its protein product is CASRGGGQGYEQFF.

V usage is TRBV5-4 and J usage is TRBJ2-5, with D possibly TRBD2 on 7 matching bases. This CDR3 contains 14 residues. V lost 1 base to trimming and J lost 4 bases, with 11 bases between them. Germline V gene lookup returns CDR1 SGHNT and CDR2 YYREEE (reference sequence). CDR3: CASSLSGGRETQYF. The CDR3 DNA reads TGTGCCAGCAGCTTGTCGGGGGGCCGAGAGACCCAGTACTTC.

The genes are TRBV7-9 and TRBJ1-2; 9 bases agree with TRBD1. Unmatched junction bases numbered 10, after V lost 5 bases and J lost 6 bases. Germline assignment: CDR1 SEHNR and CDR2 FQNEAQ (reference sequence). CDR3 length: 15 residues. Written as DNA, the CDR3 is TGTGCCAGCAGCCCTCCGGGACAGGGTACGGATGGCTACACCTTC. Residues: CASSPPGQGTDGYTF. The whole variable domain, filled in from reference TRBV7-9 and TRBJ1-2, reads DTGVSQNPRHKITKRGQNVTFRCDPISEHNRLYWYRQTLGQGPEFLTYFQNEAQLEKSRLLSDRFSAERPKGSFSTLEIQRTEQGDSAMYLCASSPPGQGTDGYTFGSGTRLTVV.

V gene TRBV7-8 combines with J gene TRBJ2-4, with 10 nucleotides matching TRBD2. V lost 1 base to trimming and J lost 8 bases; unmatched junction nucleotides: 5. The CDR3 runs to 15 residues. Germline V gives CDR1 SGHVS, CDR2 FQNEAQ. Here the CDR3 reads CASSLERGGRDIQYF. DNA of the CDR3: TGTGCCAGCAGCTTAGAGCGGGGGGGGAGGGACATTCAGTACTTC.

This chain uses TRBV5-4 with TRBJ2-3, with unresolved D. Germline lookup yields CDR1 SGHNT and CDR2 YYREEE (reference sequence). V shed 4 bases and J shed 0 bases, with 9 bases lying between them. The CDR3 is 14 amino acids. This chain's CDR3 is CASSPYQSTDTQYF. For the CDR3, the DNA is TGTGCCAGCAGCCCCTATCAAAGCACAGATACGCAGTATTTT. Full variable domain (remainder filled in from reference TRBV5-4 and TRBJ2-3): ETGVTQSPTHLIKTRGQQVTLRCSSQSGHNTVSWYQQALGQGPQFIFQYYREEENGRGNFPPRFSGLQFPNYSSELNVNALELDDSALYLCASSPYQSTDTQYFGPGTRLTVL.

The gene calls are TRBV7-2 and TRBJ1-2; D call uncertain. Germline values: CDR1 SGHTA, CDR2 FQGNSA. The length of the CDR3 is 12 residues. V was pared by 5 bases and J by 6 bases, with 10 bases between. CDR3 in DNA: TGTGCCAGCAGCCCGGGTGGCCATGGCTACACCTTC. Its translation: CASSPGGHGYTF.

Only one count was recorded for this clone. The rearrangement links TRBV18 to TRBJ2-7, with 9 bases aligning to TRBD2. CDR1 and CDR2 (germline): KGHSH, LQKENI. V shed 1 base, J shed 4 bases, and the junction held 5 bases outside the gene matches. There are 15 residues in the CDR3. CDR3 bases: TGTGCCAGCTCACCACTCGGGACTAGCAGATACGAGCAGTACTTC. It translates to CASSPLGTSRYEQYF.

This clone is large (0.1 to 1%) within its sample. The gene calls are TRBV9 and TRBJ2-2; TRBD1 agrees at 7 bases. This CDR3 contains 18 residues. The junction had 12 bases not matched to a gene; V was cut back by 4 bases and J by 0 bases. Germline V gives CDR1 SGDLS, CDR2 YYNGEE. The CDR3 DNA reads as TGTGCCAGCAGCCCCACGGACAGGACCCCCGCGAACACCGGGGAGCTGTTTTTT. Amino acid sequence: CASSPTDRTPANTGELFF.

The chain joins TRBV19 to TRBJ2-7; the D gene is possibly TRBD1 (6 bases). Per the germline V gene, CDR1 is LNHDA and CDR2 is SQIVND (reference sequence). The CDR3 is 13 residues long. V lost 3 bases to trimming and J lost 2 bases, with 8 bases between them. In DNA, the CDR3 is TGTGCCAGTAGTATGGGACAAGCCTACGAGCAGTACTTC. Its protein product is CASSMGQAYEQYF. Variable domain in full (rest from reference TRBV19 and TRBJ2-7): DGGITQSPKYLFRKEGQNVTLSCEQNLNHDAMYWYRQDPGQGLRLIYYSQIVNDFQKGDIAEGYSVSREKKESFPLTVTSAQKNPTAFYLCASSMGQAYEQYFGPGTRLTVT.

The V gene is TRBV7-9, the J gene TRBJ2-7, with TRBD1 as a possible D gene (6 bases). The CDR3 sequence is 14 residues long. Germline CDR1 is SEHNR and CDR2 is FQNEAQ (reference sequence). The V end was cut by 3 bases, the J end by 6 bases, with 15 bases between. The CDR3 DNA reads TGTGCCAGCAGCTTTAATCAGGGGTTAAGCGAGCAGTACTTC. Its translation: CASSFNQGLSEQYF. Full variable domain (rest looked up from reference TRBV7-9 and TRBJ2-7): DTGVSQNPRHKITKRGQNVTFRCDPISEHNRLYWYRQTLGQGPEFLTYFQNEAQLEKSRLLSDRFSAERPKGSFSTLEIQRTEQGDSAMYLCASSFNQGLSEQYFGPGTRLTVT.

This chain links TRBV27 with TRBJ1-5; D is possibly TRBD1 (6 bases). The V gene's germline CDR1 is MNHEY and CDR2 SMNVEV (reference sequence). V lost 6 bases to trimming and J lost 7 bases, with 16 bases between them. The length of the CDR3 is 14 residues. The CDR3 spells CASRLTGFVQPQHF. DNA of the CDR3: TGTGCCAGCAGACTGACAGGATTTGTACAGCCCCAGCATTTT.

V and J are TRBV2 and TRBJ2-6, with a tentative D call TRBD1 (5 bases). Germline lookup yields CDR1 SNHLY and CDR2 FYNNEI. Trimming cost V 3 bases and J 2 bases, with 5 bases left between them. There are 14 residues in the CDR3. The CDR3 reads CASSDRAGANVLTF. DNA of the CDR3: TGTGCCAGCAGTGACAGGGCTGGGGCCAACGTCCTGACTTTC. Full variable domain (outside the CDR3, taken from reference TRBV2 and TRBJ2-6): EPEVTQTPSHQVTQMGQEVILRCVPISNHLYFYWYRQILGQKVEFLVSFYNNEISEKSEIFDDQFSVERPDGSNFTLKIRSTKLEDSAMYFCASSDRAGANVLTFGAGSRLTVL.

This sequence joins TRBV6-5 and TRBJ1-2; 9 positions agree with TRBD1. The V segment lost 2 bases and the J segment 4 bases; nucleotides outside the gene matches: 2. The germline V gene has CDR1 MNHEY and CDR2 SVGAGI. The CDR3 runs 14 residues. Written as DNA, the CDR3 is TGTGCCAGCAGTTACCAGGGACAGGGCTATGGCTACACCTTC. It translates to CASSYQGQGYGYTF.

This chain links TRBV9 with TRBJ2-1; D is possibly TRBD2 (6 bases). The germline gives CDR1 SGDLS, CDR2 YYNGEE. This CDR3 contains 14 residues. With 4 bases removed from V and 5 bases from J, the gap between germline ends came to 13 bases. The DNA of the CDR3 is TGTGCCAGCAGCCCGCGGGGTGAGGACAATGAGCAGTTCTTC. Translating gives CASSPRGEDNEQFF.

The gene calls are TRBV11-3 and TRBJ2-1; D is undetermined. V lost 5 bases and J 0 bases, leaving 5 bases between the germline ends. Germline CDR1 is SGHNT and CDR2 is YENEEA. CDR3 size: 13 residues. The CDR3 sequence: CASSPSSYNEQFF. The CDR3 DNA is TGTGCCAGCAGCCCGAGCTCCTACAATGAGCAGTTCTTC.

The V and J genes are TRBV7-9 and TRBJ1-2; maybe TRBD1 (6 bases). The CDR3 has 19 residues. Trimming took off 2 bases at V and 5 bases at J, with 27 bases between the two ends. The germline V gene encodes CDR1 SEHNR and CDR2 FQNEAQ (reference sequence). The CDR3 region is CASSLTNPGDKGNVYGYTF. DNA for the CDR3: TGTGCCAGCAGCTTAACGAACCCAGGGGACAAGGGAAACGTGTATGGCTACACCTTC.